A single sample is the source of the 12 T cell receptor beta chains below, sequenced in a study of cytomegalovirus exposure and HLA in healthy donors. A multiplex PCR was run with 60 Vbeta primers and 13 Jbeta primers. This table comes from immunoSEQ multiplex PCR, and its TCRdb copy is limited to in-frame clones, with some not included. The sample includes under 200,000 clones, 77% of them seen just once. Sequencing was carried out using PBMCs. Receptors originate from a woman aged 40 to 55 in good health and CMV-seropositive.

The chain uses TRBV5-6 and TRBJ2-4, with D perhaps TRBD2 (5 bases). Deletions cut 1 base from V and 1 base from J, with 12 bases between. This CDR3 has 16 amino acids. Germline loops: CDR1 SGHDT, CDR2 YYEEEE. The CDR3 bases are TGTGCCAGCAGCTTGATGGGAGTTGAGGCCAAAAACATTCAGTACTTC. Translating it yields CASSLMGVEAKNIQYF.

CDR3 DNA: TGTGCCAGCAGTCCGGGACTAGCGGGGGAGAACGGGGAGCTGTTTTTT. It encodes CASSPGLAGENGELFF. The chain couples TRBV6-4 to TRBJ2-2; 14 bases line up with TRBD2. Unmatched junction bases numbered 6, after V lost 5 bases and J lost 7 bases. Germline loops: CDR1 MRHNA, CDR2 SNTAGT. CDR3 length: 16 amino acids.

This chain joins TRBV19 and TRBJ1-6, with a possible D match to TRBD1 (5 bases). The CDR3 spans 15 residues. Deletions cut 6 bases from V and 7 bases from J, with 16 bases between. Germline loops: CDR1 LNHDA, CDR2 SQIVND (reference sequence). CDR3 DNA: TGTGCCAGTAGCCCCGTGACAGAGAACAATTCACCCCTCCACTTT. It encodes CASSPVTENNSPLHF. The full variable domain, with the rest looked up from reference TRBV19 and TRBJ1-6, is DGGITQSPKYLFRKEGQNVTLSCEQNLNHDAMYWYRQDPGQGLRLIYYSQIVNDFQKGDIAEGYSVSREKKESFPLTVTSAQKNPTAFYLCASSPVTENNSPLHFGNGTRLTVT.

The V call is TRBV6-1, the J call TRBJ1-1; D is uncertain. The V end was cut by 7 bases, the J end by 7 bases, with 16 bases between. Germline CDR1 reads MNHNS; CDR2 reads SASEGT. There are 13 residues in the CDR3. CDR3 bases: TGTGCCAGCACCCCGGCGGACTGGGGTGAAGCTTTCTTT. Translated, it gives CASTPADWGEAFF.

V gene TRBV5-5 combines with J gene TRBJ2-5; TRBD2 matches at 15 bases. Per germline, CDR1 SGHKS and CDR2 YYEKEE (reference sequence). The CDR3 contains 17 residues. Trimming removed 0 bases from V and 4 bases from J; junction bases left unmatched: 4. CDR3 loop: CASSLEGLAGGSETQYF. CDR3 coding DNA: TGTGCCAGCAGCTTGGAGGGACTAGCGGGGGGTTCAGAGACCCAGTACTTC.

The sample holds a few counts of this clone. The chain links TRBV7-9 to TRBJ2-1; D possibly corresponds to TRBD2 (7 bases). The germline V gene encodes CDR1 SEHNR and CDR2 FQNEAQ (reference sequence). This CDR3 spans 17 amino acids. V gave up 0 bases and J gave up 2 bases, with 14 bases separating them. The CDR3 DNA follows: TGTGCCAGCAGCTTAGCGGTAGGAGGGGGGGCCTACAATGAGCAGTTCTTC. As protein: CASSLAVGGGAYNEQFF. The variable domain in full, completed from reference TRBV7-9 and TRBJ2-1, reads DTGVSQNPRHKITKRGQNVTFRCDPISEHNRLYWYRQTLGQGPEFLTYFQNEAQLEKSRLLSDRFSAERPKGSFSTLEIQRTEQGDSAMYLCASSLAVGGGAYNEQFFGPGTRLTVL.

The chain uses TRBV19 and TRBJ1-4, with 9 bases lining up with TRBD1. Germline CDR1 is LNHDA and CDR2 is SQIVND (reference sequence). This CDR3 contains 14 residues. Unmatched junction bases numbered 5, after V lost 5 bases and J lost 7 bases. The CDR3 sequence is CASSPRTGVEKLFF. CDR3 in DNA: TGTGCCAGTAGTCCCAGGACAGGGGTTGAAAAACTGTTTTTT.

This clone was counted a few times. The V gene is TRBV18, the J gene TRBJ2-5, with 7 bases identical to TRBD1. Germline lookup yields CDR1 KGHSH and CDR2 LQKENI. This CDR3 region has 16 residues. V was clipped by 6 bases and J by 2 bases; unmatched bases: 12. For the CDR3, the DNA is TGTGCCAGCTCCCACGGGACAGAGTTCTCTCAAGAGACCCAGTACTTC. It is translated as CASSHGTEFSQETQYF.

The rearrangement joins TRBV7-2 to TRBJ1-2, with 9 bases fitting TRBD1. The germline V gene has CDR1 SGHTA and CDR2 FQGNSA. The length of the CDR3 is 14 residues. J gave up 3 bases and V 6 bases, and 5 bases lay outside the gene matches. CDR3 loop: CASRTTGGDYGYTF. DNA for the CDR3: TGTGCCAGCAGGACTACAGGGGGCGACTATGGCTACACCTTC.

V is TRBV25-1 and J is TRBJ2-2; maybe TRBD1 (6 bases). The V gene lost 3 bases and the J gene lost 7 bases, with 9 bases spanning the gap. CDR3 length: 13 residues. CDR1 is MGHDK, CDR2 SYGVNS, per germline. The CDR3 sequence: CASSDGTIGELFF. DNA for the CDR3: TGTGCCAGCAGTGATGGGACAATCGGGGAGCTGTTTTTT.

This chain connects TRBV2 to TRBJ1-1; D is undetermined. V lost 7 bases and J 1 base, leaving 10 bases between the germline ends. Germline V gene data show CDR1 as SNHLY and CDR2 as FYNNEI. The CDR3 is 13 residues long. The CDR3 sequence: CASTWEANTEAFF. The CDR3 DNA sequence: TGTGCCAGCACCTGGGAGGCGAACACTGAAGCTTTCTTT.

This chain uses TRBV14 with TRBJ2-7; possibly TRBD2 for D (7 bases). CDR1 SGHDN and CDR2 FVKESK come from the germline V gene. The CDR3 has 15 amino acids. V lost 4 bases and J lost 5, with 18 bases in between. The CDR3 loop is CASSLTRGAVDEQYF. CDR3 nucleotide sequence: TGTGCCAGCAGCCTAACCCGGGGGGCCGTGGACGAGCAGTACTTC.